This T cell receptor beta chain was sequenced for a study of vaccination and CD4 T cells after COVID-19. As for the study in general: Convalescent participants consisted of six males and four females, two being Hispanic.

This clonotype has only a few counts. What it recognizes is unknown. Once obtained from cultured CD4+ T cells, the DNA was sequenced using the Oncomine TCR Beta short-read assay. TCRdb used MiXCR to reprocess the PCR reads, holding one entry per CDR3 protein. The sample carries more than 20,000 distinct CDR3 sequences, about half recorded once. CDR1 is SEHNR and CDR2 is FQNEAQ in the germline V gene (reference sequence). Trimming took 2 bases from V and 1 from J, leaving 5 bases between them. The CDR3 totals 13 residues. The time point denotes: late sampling 161 to 241 days after vaccination in three convalescent patients. Described treatment: approximately 9-day PBMC culture with coronavirus spike peptide pools or control peptides (ViraFEST assay). Cultures of PBMCs, a few million per well, were set up with 7.5 to 10 IU/ml IL-2 and around 9.7 ug/ml peptide pools. Following culture for approximately nine days, CD4+ T cells were isolated by negative selection.

The receptor was isolated from a human donor who had recovered from COVID-19. This chain links TRBV7-9 with TRBJ1-2; D is undetermined. The source was CD4+ T cells from blood, cultured in vitro, collected about 7 months after SARS-CoV-2 vaccination. The chain's CDR3 is CASSLISNYGYTF. CDR3 coding DNA: TGTGCCAGCAGCTTAATCAGTAACTATGGCTACACCTTC.